The rows below give T cell receptor beta chains drawn from one sample of a study of blood T cell repertoires in COVID-19. Some clones are missing from TCRdb's copy, which holds only in-frame ones; the method was immunoSEQ multiplex PCR. The sample contains tens of thousands of clones, 75% to 85% of which appear only once. Sequencing was carried out using peripheral blood. The receptor source for this set is an elderly man with active or convalescent COVID-19. Each CDR3 is given with its conserved first and last residue. A D gene is named only where the DNA matches it firmly. Clone size is given for some rows only: seen once, a few or many times, or a class if the clone is expanded.

CDR3: CASSFRLSQVYYGYTF
DNA: TGTGCCAGCAGCTTTCGGCTAAGCCAGGTCTACTATGGCTACACCTTC
size: NA
V: TRBV28
J: TRBJ1-2
D: NA

CDR3: CASRQGGYNEQFF
DNA: TGTGCCAGCCGACAGGGGGGTTACAATGAGCAGTTCTTC
size: NA
V: TRBV18
J: TRBJ2-1
D: TRBD1

CDR3: CASSFQAGGRETQYF
DNA: TGTGCCAGCAGCTTCCAAGCGGGGGGGCGGGAGACCCAGTACTTC
size: NA
V: TRBV5-4
J: TRBJ2-5
D: TRBD2

CDR3: CASSLERGFQETQYF
DNA: TGTGCCAGCAGCTTAGAGCGGGGTTTTCAAGAGACCCAGTACTTC
size: few
V: TRBV7-9
J: TRBJ2-5
D: TRBD2

CDR3: CASWGGGAGYTQYF
DNA: TGTGCCAGCTGGGGCGGGGGGGCTGGATATACGCAGTATTTT
size: NA
V: TRBV6-1
J: TRBJ2-3
D: TRBD2

CDR3: CASSPWSNTEAFF
DNA: TGTGCCAGCAGCCCCTGGAGTAACACTGAAGCTTTCTTT
size: few
V: TRBV7-8
J: TRBJ1-1
D: NA

CDR3: CASMRRYGYTF
DNA: TGTGCCAGCATGAGGAGGTATGGCTACACCTTC
size: NA
V: TRBV28
J: TRBJ1-2
D: NA

CDR3: CASSSDRDYGYTF
DNA: TGTGCCAGCAGCTCCGACAGGGACTATGGCTACACCTTC
size: NA
V: TRBV13
J: TRBJ1-2
D: TRBD1

CDR3: CSGRLTSGTYNEQFF
DNA: TGCAGCGGGCGACTGACTAGCGGGACCTACAATGAGCAGTTCTTC
size: NA
V: TRBV29-1
J: TRBJ2-1
D: TRBD2

CDR3: CSVGGYRERDNYGYTF
DNA: TGCAGCGTTGGGGGATACAGGGAAAGGGATAACTATGGCTACACCTTC
size: few
V: TRBV29-1
J: TRBJ1-2
D: NA

CDR3: CASSQGTAKTYEQYF
DNA: TGCGCCAGCAGCCAGGGGACAGCAAAAACCTACGAGCAGTACTTC
size: NA
V: TRBV4-1
J: TRBJ2-7
D: TRBD1

CDR3: CATPPGTGGSYEQYF
DNA: TGTGCCACCCCCCCCGGGACAGGGGGTTCCTACGAGCAGTACTTC
size: NA
V: TRBV24-1
J: TRBJ2-7
D: TRBD1

CDR3: CASSLRRESQPQHF
DNA: TGTGCCAGCAGTTTGAGGAGGGAAAGTCAGCCCCAGCATTTT
size: few
V: TRBV28
J: TRBJ1-5
D: NA

CDR3: CASSTNQPQHF
DNA: TGTGCCAGTAGCACTAATCAGCCCCAGCATTTT
size: NA
V: TRBV19
J: TRBJ1-5
D: NA

CDR3: CASSRTGTDTQYF
DNA: TGCGCCAGCAGCCGCACAGGCACAGATACGCAGTATTTT
size: NA
V: TRBV4-1
J: TRBJ2-3
D: NA

CDR3: CASSPSTRNTDTQYF
DNA: TGTGCCAGCAGCCCTTCGACTAGAAACACAGATACGCAGTATTTT
size: once
V: TRBV7-9
J: TRBJ2-3
D: NA

CDR3: CASSYSHRTGELFF
DNA: TGTGCCAGCAGTTACTCGCACAGAACCGGGGAGCTGTTTTTT
size: NA
V: TRBV6-2/TRBV6-3
J: TRBJ2-2
D: NA

CDR3: CASSLFSTWTNEKLFF
DNA: TGTGCCAGCAGCTTATTTTCTACGTGGACTAATGAAAAACTGTTTTTT
size: NA
V: TRBV11-2
J: TRBJ1-4
D: NA

CDR3: CASRQDRVNYGYTF
DNA: TGTGCCAGCAGGCAGGACAGGGTCAACTATGGCTACACCTTC
size: NA
V: TRBV2
J: TRBJ1-2
D: TRBD1

CDR3: CASSPGGAAKNIQYF
DNA: TGTGCCAGCAGTCCCGGAGGGGCGGCCAAAAACATTCAGTACTTC
size: NA
V: TRBV6-2/TRBV6-3
J: TRBJ2-4
D: NA

CDR3: CASSVGFLAGQETQYF
DNA: TGTGCCAGCAGTGTAGGGTTTCTAGCCGGCCAAGAGACCCAGTACTTC
size: NA
V: TRBV6-1
J: TRBJ2-5
D: NA

CDR3: CASTTLFRDRASNTGELFF
DNA: TGTGCCAGCACTACCCTTTTTAGGGACAGGGCATCGAACACCGGGGAGCTGTTTTTT
size: NA
V: TRBV27
J: TRBJ2-2
D: TRBD1

CDR3: CAMRVPTDTQYF
DNA: TGTGCCATGCGGGTGCCGACAGATACGCAGTATTTT
size: NA
V: TRBV21-1
J: TRBJ2-3
D: NA

CDR3: CASSEGTGLLVEQYF
DNA: TGTGCCAGCAGTGAAGGGACAGGGCTTTTAGTGGAGCAGTACTTC
size: NA
V: TRBV2
J: TRBJ2-7
D: TRBD1

CDR3: CASSYGGSQETQYF
DNA: TGTGCCAGCAGTTACGGCGGGAGCCAGGAGACCCAGTACTTC
size: NA
V: TRBV6-2/TRBV6-3
J: TRBJ2-5
D: TRBD2

CDR3: CASSFWGSDGYTF
DNA: TGTGCCAGCAGTTTCTGGGGCTCAGATGGCTACACCTTC
size: NA
V: TRBV12-3/TRBV12-4
J: TRBJ1-2
D: NA

CDR3: CASSQGAHGYTF
DNA: TGTGCCAGTAGTCAGGGGGCGCATGGCTACACCTTC
size: NA
V: TRBV6-5
J: TRBJ1-2
D: TRBD1

CDR3: CASSRGEGRLDGYTF
DNA: TGTGCCAGCAGCAGGGGGGAGGGGCGTTTGGATGGCTACACCTTC
size: NA
V: TRBV11-2
J: TRBJ1-2
D: NA